This TCR beta chain was recorded in a study of T cell responses to AZD1222 COVID-19 vaccine. Study-level background: Pooled in the analysis were second doses at about 4 or about 12 weeks. Overall study findings and caveats: Only after the peak T cell response were repertoires sampled. The reported proportion of spike-specific TCRs targeting unmutated variant regions was nearly half. Vaccine-associated CD4 TCRs ranged over spike, dominating at 160-218 and 743-854.

This clone was detected once. Its antigen remains unknown. Sequencing was performed with immunoSEQ multiplex PCR; in TCRdb, only in-frame clones are kept and a portion is missing. The data show tens of thousands of clones, 82% seen once. This CDR3 is built from 13 residues. Material: peripheral blood, obtained on day 0 of AZD1222 vaccination. The rearrangement joins TRBV21-1 to TRBJ1-1. TRBV21-1 has pseudogene status. This TCR derives from an adult in good health. The CDR3 DNA reads as TGTGCCAGCAGCAAATGTAGGGCGTGTGAAGCTTTCTTT. Translation: CASSKCRACEAFF.